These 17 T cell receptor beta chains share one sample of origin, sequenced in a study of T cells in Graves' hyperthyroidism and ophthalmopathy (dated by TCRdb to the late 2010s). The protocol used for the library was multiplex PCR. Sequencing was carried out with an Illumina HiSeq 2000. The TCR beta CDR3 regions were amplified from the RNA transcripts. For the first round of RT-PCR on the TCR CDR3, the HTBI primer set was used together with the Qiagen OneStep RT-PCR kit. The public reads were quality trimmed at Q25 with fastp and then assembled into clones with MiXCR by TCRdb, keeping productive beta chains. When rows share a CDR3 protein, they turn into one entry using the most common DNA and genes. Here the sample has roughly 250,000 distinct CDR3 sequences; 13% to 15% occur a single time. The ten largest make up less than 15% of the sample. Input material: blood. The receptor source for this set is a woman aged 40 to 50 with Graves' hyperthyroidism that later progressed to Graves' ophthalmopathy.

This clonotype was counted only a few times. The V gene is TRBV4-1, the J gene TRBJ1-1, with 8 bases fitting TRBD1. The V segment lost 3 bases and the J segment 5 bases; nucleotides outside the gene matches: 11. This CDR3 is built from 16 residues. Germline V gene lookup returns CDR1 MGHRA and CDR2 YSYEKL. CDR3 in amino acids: CASSHPGTGPRTEAFF. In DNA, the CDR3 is TGCGCCAGCAGCCATCCGGGGACAGGTCCAAGGACTGAAGCTTTCTTT.

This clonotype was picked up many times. The CDR3, as DNA: TGCGCCAGCAGCCCGCTTTATGGGCGGACTAGCGGGAGTAATGAGCAGTTCTTC. Translating gives CASSPLYGRTSGSNEQFF. The V gene is TRBV4-1, the J gene TRBJ2-1; the match to TRBD2 covers 13 bases. V lost 4 bases, J lost 7 bases, and 13 bases stayed unmatched. The CDR3 runs to 18 residues. CDR1 is MGHRA and CDR2 is YSYEKL in the germline V gene.

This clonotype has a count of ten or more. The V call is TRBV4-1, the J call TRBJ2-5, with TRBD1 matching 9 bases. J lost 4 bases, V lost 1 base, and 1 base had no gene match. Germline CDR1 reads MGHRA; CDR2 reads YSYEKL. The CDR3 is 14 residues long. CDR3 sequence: CASSQAQGAETQYF. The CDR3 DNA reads TGCGCCAGCAGCCAAGCACAGGGGGCAGAGACCCAGTACTTC.

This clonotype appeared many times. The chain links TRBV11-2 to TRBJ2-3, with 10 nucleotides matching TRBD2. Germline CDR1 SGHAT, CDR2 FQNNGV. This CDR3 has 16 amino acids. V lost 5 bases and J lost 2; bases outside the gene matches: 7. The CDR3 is CASSGSGRKPTDTQYF. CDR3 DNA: TGTGCCAGCAGCGGTAGCGGGAGGAAACCCACAGATACGCAGTATTTT. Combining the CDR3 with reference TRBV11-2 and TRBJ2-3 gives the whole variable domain EAGVAQSPRYKIIEKRQSVAFWCNPISGHATLYWYQQILGQGPKLLIQFQNNGVVDDSQLPKDRFSAERLKGVDSTLKIQPAKLEDSAVYLCASSGSGRKPTDTQYFGPGTRLTVL.

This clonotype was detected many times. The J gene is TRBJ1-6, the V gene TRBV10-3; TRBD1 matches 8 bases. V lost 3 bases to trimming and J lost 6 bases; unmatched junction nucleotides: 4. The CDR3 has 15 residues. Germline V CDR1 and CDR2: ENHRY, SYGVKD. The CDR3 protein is CAISDGTGTNSPLHF. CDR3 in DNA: TGTGCCATCAGTGATGGGACAGGCACTAATTCACCCCTCCACTTT.

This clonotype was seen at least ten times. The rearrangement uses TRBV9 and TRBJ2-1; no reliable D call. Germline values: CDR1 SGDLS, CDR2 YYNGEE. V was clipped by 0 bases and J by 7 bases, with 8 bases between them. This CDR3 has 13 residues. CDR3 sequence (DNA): TGTGCCAGCAGCGTAGGGTTTAGTAATGAGCAGTTCTTC. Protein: CASSVGFSNEQFF.

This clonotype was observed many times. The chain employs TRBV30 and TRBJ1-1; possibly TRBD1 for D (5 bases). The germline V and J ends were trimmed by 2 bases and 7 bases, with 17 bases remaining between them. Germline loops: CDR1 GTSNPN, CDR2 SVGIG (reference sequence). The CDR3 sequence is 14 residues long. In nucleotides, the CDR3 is TGTGCCTGGAGTTTACAGGCGGCTGTCTTTGAAGCTTTCTTT. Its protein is CAWSLQAAVFEAFF.

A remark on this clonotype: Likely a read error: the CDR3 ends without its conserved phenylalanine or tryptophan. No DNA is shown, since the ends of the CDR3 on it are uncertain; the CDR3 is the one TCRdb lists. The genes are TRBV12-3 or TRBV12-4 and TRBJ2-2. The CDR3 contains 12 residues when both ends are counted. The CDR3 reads CASRWEPGEPFV.

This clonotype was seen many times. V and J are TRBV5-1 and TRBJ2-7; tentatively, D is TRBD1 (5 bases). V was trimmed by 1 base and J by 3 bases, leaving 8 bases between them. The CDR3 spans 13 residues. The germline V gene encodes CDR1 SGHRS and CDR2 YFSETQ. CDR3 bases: TGCGCCAGCAGCTTGCAGACAGACTACGAGCAGTACTTC. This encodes CASSLQTDYEQYF. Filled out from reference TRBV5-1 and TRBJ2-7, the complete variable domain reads KAGVTQTPRYLIKTRGQQVTLSCSPISGHRSVSWYQQTPGQGLQFLFEYFSETQRNKGNFPGRFSGRQFSNSRSEMNVSTLELGDSALYLCASSLQTDYEQYFGPGTRLTVT.

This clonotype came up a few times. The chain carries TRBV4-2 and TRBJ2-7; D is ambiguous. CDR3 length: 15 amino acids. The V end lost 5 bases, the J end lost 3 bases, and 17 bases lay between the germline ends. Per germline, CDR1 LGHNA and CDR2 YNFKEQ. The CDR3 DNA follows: TGTGCCAGCAGCAAGGGATTCCGCACGGGCTACGAGCAGTACTTC. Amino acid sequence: CASSKGFRTGYEQYF.

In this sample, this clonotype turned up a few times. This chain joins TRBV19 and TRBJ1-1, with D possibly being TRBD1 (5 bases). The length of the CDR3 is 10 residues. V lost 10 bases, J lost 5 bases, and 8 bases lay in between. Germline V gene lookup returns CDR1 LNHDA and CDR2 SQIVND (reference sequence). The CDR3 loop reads CATGTTEAFF. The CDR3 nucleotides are TGTGCCACAGGGACGACTGAAGCTTTCTTT.

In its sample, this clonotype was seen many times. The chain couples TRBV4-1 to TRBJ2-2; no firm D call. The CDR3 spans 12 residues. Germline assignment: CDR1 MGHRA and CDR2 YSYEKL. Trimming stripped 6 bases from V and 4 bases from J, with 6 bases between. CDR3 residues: CASRQITGELFF. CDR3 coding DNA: TGCGCCAGCAGGCAGATCACCGGGGAGCTGTTTTTT.

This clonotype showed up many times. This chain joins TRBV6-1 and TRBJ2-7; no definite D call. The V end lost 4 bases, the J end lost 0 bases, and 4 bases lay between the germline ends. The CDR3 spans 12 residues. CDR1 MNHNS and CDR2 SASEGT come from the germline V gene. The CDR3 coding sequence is TGTGCCAGCAGTGGGAGCTCCTACGAGCAGTACTTC. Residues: CASSGSSYEQYF.

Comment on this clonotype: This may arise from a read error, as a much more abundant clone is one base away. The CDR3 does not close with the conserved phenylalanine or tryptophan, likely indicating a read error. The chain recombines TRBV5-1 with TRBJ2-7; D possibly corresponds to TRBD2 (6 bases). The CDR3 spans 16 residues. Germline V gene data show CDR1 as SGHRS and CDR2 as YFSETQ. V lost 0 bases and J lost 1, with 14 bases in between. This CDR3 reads CASSLGRGPASYEQYL. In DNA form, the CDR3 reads TGCGCCAGCAGCTTGGGGCGGGGACCCGCTTCCTACGAGCAGTACCTC.

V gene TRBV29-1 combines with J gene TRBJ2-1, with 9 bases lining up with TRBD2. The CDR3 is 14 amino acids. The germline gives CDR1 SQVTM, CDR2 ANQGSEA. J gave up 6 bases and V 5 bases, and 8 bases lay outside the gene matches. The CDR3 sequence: CSVPGASGTNEQFF. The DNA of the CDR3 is TGCAGCGTTCCAGGGGCTAGCGGGACCAATGAGCAGTTCTTC.

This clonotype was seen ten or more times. The CDR3 DNA is TGCAGTGCTTTTCCTACAGGGAGAGGTGTCTACAATGAGCAGTTCTTC. It is translated as CSAFPTGRGVYNEQFF. This chain connects TRBV20-1 to TRBJ2-1; possibly TRBD1 for D (6 bases). V was pared by 5 bases and J by 3 bases, with 20 bases between. This CDR3 has 16 amino acids. CDR1 DFQATT and CDR2 SNEGSKA come from the germline V gene (reference sequence).

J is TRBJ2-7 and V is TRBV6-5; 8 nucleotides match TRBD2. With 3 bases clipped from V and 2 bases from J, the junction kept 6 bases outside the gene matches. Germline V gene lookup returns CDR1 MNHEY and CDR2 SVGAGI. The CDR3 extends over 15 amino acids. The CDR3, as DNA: TGTGCCAGCAGTTATAAGCGGGAGCCCGCCTACGAGCAGTACTTC. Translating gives CASSYKREPAYEQYF.